Only one count was recorded for the clone carrying this TCR beta chain. Its matching antigen is unknown. No culture step preceded sequencing of the ex vivo isolated memory T cells. Germline V gives CDR1 MGHDK, CDR2 SYGVNS. The CDR3 runs to 14 residues. V shed 6 bases and J 10 bases; nucleotides not matched to a gene: 11. Clones were sequenced by immunoSEQ multiplex PCR, and TCRdb holds only the in-frame ones, with some missing. There are 65,000 to 95,000 clones in the sample; 83% occur only once, and approximately 0.55% lies in the top ten. These data are taken from a study of CD4 T cell repertoires in COVID-19. On the study more broadly: Other coronavirus spike proteins restimulated relabeled CFSE-low cells expanded with IL-2 for around 10 days. Findings and caveats of the study: Some SARS-CoV-2 clonotypes, between about 6.5 and 28%, recurred in SARS-CoV and/or HKU1 cultures. Two or all three memory subsets shared several highly expanded SARS-CoV-2-reactive clonotypes.

This clonotype originated in a human donor who had COVID-19. Sequenced here: CD4+ T cells from peripheral blood, sampled after recovery from COVID-19. The gene calls are TRBV25-1 and TRBJ2-1; 8 nucleotides agree with TRBD2. This CDR3 is CASSPAGEIGEQFF. The CDR3 bases are TGTGCCAGCAGCCCAGCGGGAGAAATTGGAGAGCAGTTCTTC.